These 15 T cell receptor beta chains came from one sample sequenced in a study of T-cell reconstitution after alpha-beta-depleted transplantation in children. Library preparation (for TCRbeta) was performed with unique molecular identifiers. Via MiXCR, TCRdb re-called the PCR reads, giving one row per CDR3 protein. This table holds 200,000 to 250,000 distinct CDR3 sequences, about a tenth found once. Sequences were derived from PBMCs, sampled before TCRalphabeta/CD19-depleted stem cell transplant. The receptor set was obtained from a child less than two years old with acute myeloid leukemia, due to receive a stem cell transplant.

Many counts were recorded for this clonotype. V gene TRBV4-3 combines with J gene TRBJ1-2; 7 bases agree with TRBD1. Germline values: CDR1 LGHNA, CDR2 YSLEER. The CDR3 contains 17 residues. V lost 0 bases to trimming and J lost 4 bases; unmatched junction nucleotides: 11. CDR3 region: CASSQDFGTADFYGYTF. CDR3 DNA sequence: TGCGCCAGCAGCCAAGATTTTGGGACAGCTGACTTCTATGGCTACACCTTC.

Concerning this clonotype: Since a much larger clone is just one base distant, this may be a read error. The chain is built from TRBV4-1 and TRBJ2-1; the D call may be TRBD1 or TRBD2 (7 bases each). Germline V gene data show CDR1 as MGHRA and CDR2 as YSYEKL. The CDR3 is 14 amino acids. CDR3 sequence: CAGSQGGGQNEQFF. In DNA form, the CDR3 reads TGCGCCGGCAGCCAGGGGGGGGGCCAGAATGAGCAGTTCTTC.

CDR3 DNA sequence: TGTGCCAGCAGTTCCTTTGGACAGGGGGTCGGTAATTCACCCCTCCACTTT. Translating gives CASSSFGQGVGNSPLHF. The chain carries TRBV6-2 or TRBV6-3 and TRBJ1-6; 10 bases align to TRBD1. Looked up from germline, CDR1 is MNHEY and CDR2 is SVGEGT. The junction had 9 bases not matched to a gene; V was cut back by 4 bases and J by 6 bases. The CDR3 has 17 residues.

The chain is built from TRBV29-1 and TRBJ2-7, with 10 positions matching TRBD1. Losses at the gene ends were 7 bases for V and 7 bases for J; bases not matched to a gene: 7. The length of the CDR3 is 12 residues. The germline V gene has CDR1 SQVTM and CDR2 ANQGSEA. The CDR3 nucleotides are TGCAGCGCCCGGGACAGGGGAGGTGAGCAGTACTTC. Its translation: CSARDRGGEQYF.

This clonotype showed up many times. The rearrangement links TRBV7-9 to TRBJ2-1, with 11 nucleotides matching TRBD2. CDR1 SEHNR and CDR2 FQNEAQ come from the germline V gene (reference sequence). The CDR3 loop spans 16 amino acids. The junction had 9 bases not matched to a gene; V was cut back by 5 bases and J by 6 bases. CDR3: CASSRPGTSGLNEQFF. The CDR3, as DNA: TGTGCCAGCAGCAGACCGGGGACTAGCGGCCTCAATGAGCAGTTCTTC.

Regarding this clonotype: This may be a read error, as it is one base from a much larger clone. The rearrangement links TRBV12-3 or TRBV12-4 to TRBJ1-5; D remains unclear. The CDR3 sequence is 15 residues long. CDR3 sequence reads: CASILALGSNQPQHF. CDR3 DNA: TGTGCCAGCATTTTAGCCCTGGGTAGCAATCAGCCCCAGCATTTT.

This clonotype was detected many times. The rearrangement links TRBV7-9 to TRBJ2-3, with D uncertain. This CDR3 has 17 residues. V lost 4 bases, J lost 0 bases, and 17 bases lay in between. Per germline, CDR1 SEHNR and CDR2 FQNEAQ (reference sequence). For the CDR3, the DNA is TGTGCCAGCAGCTCGCCTACCCGGTCTCTAAGCACAGATACGCAGTATTTT. Amino acids: CASSSPTRSLSTDTQYF.

The table lists this clonotype with many counts. J is TRBJ2-2 and V is TRBV30; D perhaps matches TRBD1 (6 bases). V was trimmed by 3 bases and J by 7 bases, leaving 9 bases between them. In germline, CDR1 is GTSNPN, CDR2 SVGIG (reference sequence). The CDR3 spans 12 residues. CDR3 in DNA: TGTGCCTGGAGACAGGGAGTCGGGGAGCTGTTTTTT. This encodes CAWRQGVGELFF.

As concerns this clonotype: A much larger clonotype is one base distant, so this may be a read error. The rearrangement uses TRBV29-1 and TRBJ2-1; a weak D match, TRBD1 (7 bases). Germline V CDR1 and CDR2: SQVTM, ANQGSEA. This CDR3 has 14 residues. The ends were cut back, 6 bases at V and 8 bases at J, with 20 bases in the middle. CDR3 DNA: TGCAGCGTCCCCAGGGCGGAGGGGGCCTATGAGCAGTTCTTC. Amino acid sequence: CSVPRAEGAYEQFF.

Many counts were recorded for this clonotype. The J gene is TRBJ2-7, the V gene TRBV3-1; a weak D match, TRBD2 (6 bases). This CDR3 is 15 amino acids long. Trimming stripped 4 bases from V and 0 bases from J, with 13 bases between. CDR1 is LGHDT, CDR2 YNNKEL, per germline (reference sequence). CDR3 loop: CASSPTGSSSYEQYF. For the CDR3, the DNA is TGTGCCAGCAGCCCCACCGGGAGTAGCTCCTACGAGCAGTACTTC.

This clonotype was picked up a small number of times. The V gene is TRBV14, the J gene TRBJ2-7; perhaps D is TRBD1 or TRBD2 (5 bases each). The CDR3 is 16 residues long. Germline-derived CDR1 and CDR2 are SGHDN and FVKESK. V shed 4 bases and J shed 2 bases, with 18 bases lying between them. The CDR3 nucleotides read TGTGCCAGCAGCCCCAGATGGACGGGGACGACCTACGAGCAGTACTTC. Translated: CASSPRWTGTTYEQYF.

This clonotype was found a few times. V gene TRBV30 combines with J gene TRBJ1-1, with a tentative D call TRBD1 (6 bases). The CDR3 has 15 amino acids. V gave up 3 bases and J gave up 4 bases, with 18 bases separating them. Per the germline V gene, CDR1 is GTSNPN and CDR2 is SVGIG (reference sequence). CDR3 coding DNA: TGTGCCTGGAGGCAACGGTCAGGGGCGGGCACTGAAGCTTTCTTT. Translation: CAWRQRSGAGTEAFF.

This clonotype showed up many times. J is TRBJ2-1 and V is TRBV11-2, with 15 bases matching TRBD2. The CDR3 runs to 18 residues. V trimming: 6 bases; J trimming: 2 bases; junction bases outside the gene matches: 8. Germline V lookup: CDR1 SGHAT, CDR2 FQNNGV. The CDR3 sequence is CASRPGLAGGGAYNEQFF. CDR3 DNA sequence: TGTGCCAGCAGACCGGGACTAGCGGGAGGAGGGGCCTACAATGAGCAGTTCTTC.

In this sample, this clonotype turned up a few times. The genes are TRBV4-2 and TRBJ2-1, with 7 bases that match TRBD2. V lost 0 bases to trimming and J lost 6 bases; unmatched junction nucleotides: 5. Germline CDR1 is LGHNA and CDR2 is YNFKEQ. This CDR3 has 15 residues. Here the CDR3 DNA reads TGTGCCAGCAGCCAAGATCGCGGGACTACCAATGAGCAGTTCTTC. Residues: CASSQDRGTTNEQFF.

This clonotype was counted ten times or more. The chain carries TRBV7-9 and TRBJ2-7; D is unclear. This CDR3 region has 14 residues. Germline V gene data show CDR1 as SEHNR and CDR2 as FQNEAQ (reference sequence). The V end lost 2 bases, the J end lost 2 bases, and 10 bases lay between the germline ends. The CDR3 sequence: CASSLKGRTYEQYF. The DNA of the CDR3 is TGTGCCAGCAGCTTAAAAGGCAGGACCTACGAGCAGTACTTC.